This T cell receptor (beta chain) originates from a study of T cell responses to AZD1222 COVID-19 vaccine. Notes on the study in general: Epitopes outside B.1.351 and B.1.1.7 mutated regions reportedly drew nearly half of spike TCRs. Two AZD1222 administrations were followed by greater Spike-specific TCR breadth and depth.

Clones were sequenced by immunoSEQ multiplex PCR, and TCRdb holds only the in-frame ones, with some missing. The sample includes some 180,000 clones, approximately 94% of them seen just once. Details on this clone: Its cognate antigen is unknown.

Looked up from germline, CDR1 is SGDLS and CDR2 is YYNGEE. This CDR3 is 13 amino acids long. V was trimmed by 3 bases and J by 8 bases, leaving 12 bases between them. The chain recombines TRBV9 with TRBJ2-1, with D tentatively TRBD2 (5 bases). This material consisted of peripheral blood, taken 28 days after the second dose of the MenACWY control vaccine. The receptor was derived from an adult who received the MenACWY meningococcal vaccine as a control. Here the CDR3 DNA reads TGTGCCAGCAGCGCTTGGGCGGGTGATGAGCAGTTCTTC. This gives the protein CASSAWAGDEQFF. The complete variable domain, with remaining parts taken from reference TRBV9 and TRBJ2-1, reads DSGVTQTPKHLITATGQRVTLRCSPRSGDLSVYWYQQSLDQGLQFLIQYYNGEERAKGNILERFSAQQFPDLHSELNLSSLELGDSALYFCASSAWAGDEQFFGPGTRLTVL.